What follows are 16 T cell receptor beta chains derived from one specimen sequenced in a study of shared clonotypes between healthy human individuals. The data were produced by immunoSEQ multiplex PCR, yet TCRdb's version contains in-frame clones alone and is incomplete. Among 2,500,000 or so clones listed, approximately 94% were seen once. What was sequenced was naive CD4+ T cells sorted from blood. As to subset: CD45RA+ positively selected. The receptors originated from a man aged 18 to 29 in good health.

This chain links TRBV6-1 with TRBJ1-5, with 10 bases fitting TRBD1. The V segment lost 11 bases and the J segment 6 bases; nucleotides outside the gene matches: 10. The CDR3 has 14 residues. CDR1 MNHNS and CDR2 SASEGT come from the germline V gene. This CDR3 reads CAPCGTGAIQPQHF. The CDR3 nucleotides are TGTGCCCCTTGCGGGACAGGGGCTATTCAGCCCCAGCATTTT.

The rearrangement uses TRBV5-1 and TRBJ1-4; TRBD1 matches at 8 bases. The CDR3 spans 17 residues. CDR1 is SGHRS and CDR2 is YFSETQ in the germline V gene. With V trimmed by 1 base and J by 0 bases, 5 bases remained unmatched. The CDR3 sequence: CASSLFGTGATNEKLFF. DNA for the CDR3: TGCGCCAGCAGCTTGTTTGGGACAGGAGCAACTAATGAAAAACTGTTTTTT.

The chain joins TRBV7-9 to TRBJ1-5; D gene unclear. In germline, CDR1 is SEHNR, CDR2 FQNEAQ (reference sequence). This CDR3 comprises 14 residues. V gave up 3 bases and J gave up 2 bases, with 8 bases separating them. In nucleotides, the CDR3 is TGTGCCAGCAGCTTGAGTTATGGCAATCAGCCCCAGCATTTT. Protein product: CASSLSYGNQPQHF.

J is TRBJ2-3 and V is TRBV4-1; the match to TRBD2 covers 7 bases. CDR3 length: 16 residues. V trimming: 1 base; J trimming: 2 bases; junction bases outside the gene matches: 6. Per germline, CDR1 MGHRA and CDR2 YSYEKL. The CDR3: CASSQGPGGPTDTQYF. The CDR3 nucleotides read TGCGCCAGCAGCCAAGGACCGGGGGGACCCACAGATACGCAGTATTTT.

V usage is TRBV6-5 and J usage is TRBJ2-7; unclear D gene. The CDR3 has 13 residues. The V gene lost 7 bases and the J gene lost 2 bases, with 12 bases spanning the gap. Germline CDR1 reads MNHEY; CDR2 reads SVGAGI. The CDR3 nucleotides are TGTGCCAGCACCAAGACGGGCACCTACGAGCAGTACTTC. It specifies CASTKTGTYEQYF.

This clone has more than one count but fewer than ten. The chain couples TRBV6-5 to TRBJ2-2; no reliable D call. V lost 2 bases and J lost 6, with 1 base in between. The CDR3 covers 11 residues. CDR1 is MNHEY and CDR2 is SVGAGI in the germline V gene. The CDR3: CASSYAGELFF. Here the CDR3 DNA reads TGTGCCAGCAGTTACGCCGGGGAGCTGTTTTTT.

This clone was found once. The V and J genes are TRBV7-9 and TRBJ1-4, with TRBD1 matching 9 bases. The CDR3 loop spans 14 amino acids. J lost 8 bases, V lost 5 bases, and 6 bases had no gene match. The V gene's germline CDR1 is SEHNR and CDR2 FQNEAQ (reference sequence). CDR3 sequence (DNA): TGTGCCAGCAGCCGGGACAGGGTGTGGGAAAAACTGTTTTTT. It encodes CASSRDRVWEKLFF.

J is TRBJ2-5 and V is TRBV6-6, with 10 bases that match TRBD2. Germline trimming cut 2 bases from V and 2 bases from J; bases unmatched to any gene: 2. The CDR3 spans 15 residues. The germline CDR1 and CDR2 sequences are MNHNY and SVGAGI (reference sequence). The CDR3: CASSYLAGVQETQYF. In nucleotides, the CDR3 is TGTGCCAGCAGTTACCTAGCGGGGGTACAAGAGACCCAGTACTTC.

Of note for this clone: Other DNA sequences from this sample encode an identical CDR3 as well. The V gene is TRBV18, the J gene TRBJ1-1; D gene unclear. The CDR3 is made up of 13 amino acids. Germline V lookup: CDR1 KGHSH, CDR2 LQKENI. Between the trimmed V and J ends, which lost 3 bases and 2 bases, there was a span of 7 bases. In DNA form, the CDR3 reads TGTGCCAGCTCACCCGACCTAAACACTGAAGCTTTCTTT. Residues: CASSPDLNTEAFF.

The rearrangement joins TRBV7-9 to TRBJ2-7; D is unresolved. Between the trimmed V and J ends, which lost 4 bases and 0 bases, there was a span of 10 bases. This CDR3 has 14 amino acids. Looked up from germline, CDR1 is SEHNR and CDR2 is FQNEAQ (reference sequence). CDR3 in amino acids: CASSSATYSYEQYF. The DNA for the CDR3 is TGTGCCAGCAGCTCAGCGACTTACTCCTACGAGCAGTACTTC.

This rearrangement joins TRBV15 to TRBJ1-5; D is ambiguous. V was trimmed by 2 bases and J by 0 bases, leaving 5 bases between them. The CDR3 is 14 amino acids. The germline gives CDR1 LNHNV, CDR2 YYDKDF (reference sequence). The CDR3 here is CATSRRNSNQPQHF. CDR3 coding DNA: TGTGCCACCAGCAGAAGAAATAGCAATCAGCCCCAGCATTTT.

The table lists this clone with a few counts. V usage is TRBV7-9 and J usage is TRBJ1-6, with 9 positions matching TRBD1. The ends lost 2 bases at V and 6 bases at J; junction bases unmatched: 8. Looked up from germline, CDR1 is SEHNR and CDR2 is FQNEAQ (reference sequence). This CDR3 is 17 amino acids long. The CDR3 bases are TGTGCCAGCAGCTTAACTCCGGACAGGGGCAGTAATTCACCCCTCCACTTT. Its protein product is CASSLTPDRGSNSPLHF. The full variable domain, rest sourced from reference TRBV7-9 and TRBJ1-6, is DTGVSQNPRHKITKRGQNVTFRCDPISEHNRLYWYRQTLGQGPEFLTYFQNEAQLEKSRLLSDRFSAERPKGSFSTLEIQRTEQGDSAMYLCASSLTPDRGSNSPLHFGNGTRLTVT.

The J gene is TRBJ1-1, the V gene TRBV5-6; 7 bases map to TRBD1. V lost 0 bases to trimming and J lost 7 bases; unmatched junction nucleotides: 12. The CDR3 runs to 16 residues. Germline V gives CDR1 SGHDT, CDR2 YYEEEE. The CDR3 is CASSLAGTVGAHEAFF. The CDR3 coding sequence is TGTGCCAGCAGCTTGGCCGGGACAGTCGGAGCCCATGAAGCTTTCTTT.

The chain employs TRBV6-1 and TRBJ2-1; TRBD1 might be the D (6 bases). Per the germline V gene, CDR1 is MNHNS and CDR2 is SASEGT. The CDR3 extends over 14 amino acids. V lost 7 bases and J 0 bases, leaving 10 bases between the germline ends. DNA of the CDR3: TGTGCCAGCATTACAGGGAACTCCTACAATGAGCAGTTCTTC. Encoded protein: CASITGNSYNEQFF.

The chain employs TRBV6-6 and TRBJ2-7; 7 bases are a match to TRBD1. Looked up from germline, CDR1 is MNHNY and CDR2 is SVGAGI (reference sequence). This CDR3 has 14 amino acids. V shed 4 bases, J shed 3 bases, and the junction held 6 bases outside the gene matches. CDR3 coding DNA: TGTGCCAGCAGTTTTTGGACAGGAAACTACGAGCAGTACTTC. It yields the protein CASSFWTGNYEQYF.

The chain links TRBV10-3 to TRBJ2-5, with 7 bases that match TRBD1. The CDR3 contains 13 residues. CDR1 ENHRY and CDR2 SYGVKD come from the germline V gene. With V trimmed by 6 bases and J by 0 bases, 1 base remained unmatched. The CDR3 sequence is CAIRQGNQETQYF. The CDR3 DNA reads as TGTGCCATCAGACAGGGGAACCAAGAGACCCAGTACTTC.